A selection of T cell receptor beta chains follows, all from one sample in a study of neurological immune-mediated disorders. TCRdb passed the 5' RACE reads through MiXCR, listing each CDR3 protein once. Of more than 50,000 distinct CDR3 sequences in the sample, around 5.2% were seen once. Sequencing input: PBMCs. The receptor source for this set is a woman under 40 with multiple sclerosis. CDR3s include the opening cysteine and the closing phenylalanine or tryptophan. Fields, in order: V gene, clone size, J gene, D gene, CDR3 DNA, CDR3 protein. The D gene is left open where the match is weak. Not every row has a clone size; where given, it reads once, few, many or a size class.

V: TRBV6-6
size: many
J: TRBJ2-1
D: NA
DNA: TGTGCCAGCAGCCCCAGTAATGAGCAGTTCTTC
CDR3: CASSPSNEQFF

V: TRBV10-3
size: many
J: TRBJ2-7
D: TRBD1
DNA: TGTGCCGGTGGACAGGGGGCCTACGAGCAGTACTTC
CDR3: CAGGQGAYEQYF

V: TRBV6-6
size: NA
J: TRBJ1-6
D: NA
DNA: TGTGCCAGCAGTTACCGGGGAAGGGGCAATTCACCCCTCCACTTT
CDR3: CASSYRGRGNSPLHF

V: TRBV3-1
size: NA
J: TRBJ2-3
D: NA
DNA: TGTGCCAGCAGCCAAGATGCGAGACAGGCCCCTCGACAAGGCACAGATACGCAGTATTTT
CDR3: CASSQDARQAPRQGTDTQYF

V: TRBV5-1
size: many
J: TRBJ2-1
D: TRBD1
DNA: TGCGCCAGCAGCTCTTCACCGGGACAGGGGTACAATGAGCAGTTCTTC
CDR3: CASSSSPGQGYNEQFF

V: TRBV7-6
size: many
J: TRBJ2-7
D: TRBD1
DNA: TGTGCCAGCAGCGCGCGGACAGGGCGAAAGGACGAGCAGTACTTC
CDR3: CASSARTGRKDEQYF

V: TRBV20-1
size: many
J: TRBJ1-2
D: NA
DNA: TGCAGTGCTCCCAACCTTGGAACGGGAGGTAACTATGGCTACACCTTC
CDR3: CSAPNLGTGGNYGYTF

V: TRBV20-1
size: many
J: TRBJ2-1
D: TRBD2
DNA: TGCAGTGCTAACGGACTAGCGGGGGGTACCTCCTACAATGAGCAGTTCTTC
CDR3: CSANGLAGGTSYNEQFF

V: TRBV28
size: many
J: TRBJ2-7
D: NA
DNA: TGTGCCAGCAGGGAAGCGGGTGAGGCCGCCTACGAGCAGTACTTC
CDR3: CASREAGEAAYEQYF

V: TRBV7-8
size: few
J: TRBJ2-2
D: NA
DNA: TGTGCCAGCAGCCTCGACCCAGGACGAAGCTGGGGGGAGACCGGGGAGCTGTTTTTT
CDR3: CASSLDPGRSWGETGELFF

V: TRBV28
size: many
J: TRBJ2-7
D: NA
DNA: TGTGCCAGCAGTCTTATGGACAGACTGTACGAGCAGTACTTC
CDR3: CASSLMDRLYEQYF

V: TRBV27
size: many
J: TRBJ2-3
D: NA
DNA: TGTGCCAGCCAAAGGGGGGACAATCGATTGGATACGCAGTATTTT
CDR3: CASQRGDNRLDTQYF

V: TRBV7-9
size: many
J: TRBJ2-1
D: TRBD2
DNA: TGTGCCAGCAGCCGTAGCGGGGGGGGAGATGAGCAGTTCTTC
CDR3: CASSRSGGGDEQFF

V: TRBV5-1
size: many
J: TRBJ2-2
D: NA
DNA: TGCGCCAGCAGCTTGGCTAGTGGGGACACCGGGGAGCTGTTTTTT
CDR3: CASSLASGDTGELFF

V: TRBV20-1
size: many
J: TRBJ2-2
D: NA
DNA: TGCAGTGCTAGAGATGAGGACCGCGAGGGCACCGGGGAGCTGTTTTTT
CDR3: CSARDEDREGTGELFF

V: TRBV5-1
size: many
J: TRBJ1-1
D: NA
DNA: TGCGCCAGCAGCTTGGAGGGTGGGGCCACTGAAGCTTTCTTT
CDR3: CASSLEGGATEAFF

V: TRBV10-3
size: NA
J: TRBJ2-2
D: NA
DNA: TGTGCCATCAGTGAGCACGGACGATCACCCGGGGAGCTGTTTTTT
CDR3: CAISEHGRSPGELFF

V: TRBV20-1
size: many
J: TRBJ2-7
D: TRBD1
DNA: TGCAGTGCTAGAGAACAGGGGGAGGTTTACGAGCAGTACTTC
CDR3: CSAREQGEVYEQYF

V: TRBV2
size: NA
J: TRBJ1-5
D: NA
DNA: TGTGCCAGCAGTGATTGGGAGTCCCGGAATTTT
CDR3: CASSDWESRNF

V: TRBV18
size: many
J: TRBJ1-3
D: NA
DNA: TGTGCCAGCTCACCACCAAAGGAGGGGGTCTCCGGAAACACCATATATTTT
CDR3: CASSPPKEGVSGNTIYF

V: TRBV20-1
size: many
J: TRBJ2-1
D: NA
DNA: TGCAGTGCTACGGTCGTCCACAATGAGCAGTTCTTC
CDR3: CSATVVHNEQFF

V: TRBV11-2
size: many
J: TRBJ1-1
D: TRBD1
DNA: TGTGCCAGCAGCCAACGACAGGGGGACACTGAAGCTTTCTTT
CDR3: CASSQRQGDTEAFF

V: TRBV5-1
size: many
J: TRBJ1-1
D: NA
DNA: TGCGCCAGCAGGGGGGCGGATGGCTACACTGAAGCTTTCTTT
CDR3: CASRGADGYTEAFF